The T cell receptor beta chain described here comes from a study of blood T cell repertoires in COVID-19. The germline V gene encodes CDR1 DFQATT and CDR2 SNEGSKA (reference sequence). V lost 3 bases, J lost 5 bases, and 0 bases stayed unmatched. The CDR3 loop spans 11 amino acids. Original analysis: Estimation of nucleated cell counts relied on the amplification of reference gene primers. Generated by immunoSEQ multiplex PCR, the TCRdb table keeps only in-frame clones and is missing some. V and J calls and clone size come straight from that table; D and trimming were deduced from the DNA. The repertoire consists of hundreds of thousands of clones, with around nine tenths occurring once and the leading ten covering about 0.8%.

The TCR sequence derives from a man aged 55 to 69 with COVID-19, enrolled during active disease. The V gene is TRBV20-1, the J gene TRBJ2-5; 7 bases fit TRBD2. The sample taken for sequencing was peripheral blood. DNA of the CDR3: TGCAGTGCTAGTAGCGGGGAGACCCAGTACTTC. Protein product: CSASSGETQYF.